The entry below describes one T cell receptor beta chain. The data originate from a study of identical twins. From germline, CDR1 is MRHNA and CDR2 SNTAGT. This CDR3 comprises 15 residues. With 2 bases clipped from V and 4 bases from J, the junction kept 3 bases outside the gene matches. It was template switching that added a universal primer site, and there were unique molecular identifiers on the cDNA. TCRdb re-called the 5' RACE reads through MiXCR, storing one row per CDR3 protein. This table holds a few hundred thousand distinct CDR3 sequences, roughly 9% found once. The V and J genes are TRBV6-4 and TRBJ2-1; TRBD2 aligns across 9 bases. This receptor was taken from a woman in her forties or fifties in good health. Material for sequencing was naive T cells sorted from blood. CDR3 nucleotides: TGTGCCAGCAGTGACGGGACTAGCAGTTACAATGAGCAGTTCTTC. Translation: CASSDGTSSYNEQFF.